This T cell receptor (beta chain) was identified during a study of CD8 T cells in Susac syndrome. Background on the study: Within the group of sequenced Susac syndrome patients, six had active disease and eight or nine were in remission. Findings of the study overall: Susac syndrome CD8+ repertoires were clonally expanded, most strongly in CD8+ TEMRA cells.

Sequencing of TCR beta drew on CD8+ and CD4+ T cells from blood. TEMRA cells were FACS-enriched and CD8+ and CD4+ T cells negatively isolated. This clonotype has just a few counts. Its antigen is as yet unknown. It was with random hexamers that roughly 0.5 to 1 ug RNA was reverse transcribed. TCRdb redid the calling of the immunoSEQ multiplex PCR reads with MiXCR, one entry per CDR3 protein. There are about 110,000 distinct CDR3 sequences in the sample; approximately 94% occur only once, and 0.4% to 0.5% lies in the top ten. V lost 3 bases to trimming and J lost 4 bases, with 16 bases between them. The CDR3 covers 15 residues. Germline CDR1 reads SGDLS; CDR2 reads YYNGEE.

This chain links TRBV9 with TRBJ1-2; D is uncertain. The sample was CD8+ T cells from PBMCs. The receptor's source is a human donor with Susac syndrome. The CDR3 nucleotides read TGTGCCAGCAGCGAGGAGGGAGGCAGAAGCTATGGCTACACCTTC. Translating it yields CASSEEGGRSYGYTF.